This section outlines one T cell receptor beta chain sequence together with its context. These data originate in a study of blood T cell repertoires in COVID-19. Study as a whole: Sites in the United States, Italy and Spain provided acute and convalescent COVID-19 samples. T cells, B-cell-depleted T cells, or PBMCs supplied cDNA or gDNA.

Original handling: Reference gene primer amplification yielded estimated nucleated cell counts. Method: immunoSEQ multiplex PCR; TCRdb's copy keeps in-frame clones and lacks some. V, J and clone size were drawn from that table, and D and trimming were deduced from the DNA. The sample consists of a few hundred thousand clones, approximately 90% of them appearing once. Germline V gene data show CDR1 as SGDLS and CDR2 as YYNGEE. V was clipped by 4 bases and J by 1 base, with 14 bases between them. The CDR3 loop spans 15 amino acids. Source material: peripheral blood. The TCR comes from a woman in her sixties or seventies with acute or convalescent COVID-19. This chain links TRBV9 with TRBJ2-5, with TRBD2 as a possible D gene (5 bases). CDR3 bases: TGTGCCAGCAGCCCCAGAGGCGGAGGCCAAGAGACCCAGTACTTC. It specifies CASSPRGGGQETQYF.